This T cell receptor beta chain emerged from a study of T cell responses to AZD1222 COVID-19 vaccine. Findings and limits, study-wide: Clonal diversity was possibly underestimated, and white British individuals and females predominated among donors.

Sequencing was performed with immunoSEQ multiplex PCR; in TCRdb, only in-frame clones are kept and a portion is missing. The data show roughly 100,000 clones, 86% seen once. Germline V gene lookup returns CDR1 MNHEY and CDR2 SVGAGI. The V end was cut by 2 bases, the J end by 2 bases, with 10 bases between. The CDR3 length is 15 residues. On this clone: The target antigen is unknown.

The sequence was obtained from an adult in good health. Sequencing was performed on peripheral blood, taken on day 0 of AZD1222 vaccination. The chain employs TRBV6-5 and TRBJ1-5; D call uncertain. CDR3 nucleotides: TGTGCCAGCAGTTACGGAGGAATTGGCAATCAGCCCCAGCATTTT. It encodes CASSYGGIGNQPQHF.